This T cell receptor beta chain was retrieved from a study of cytomegalovirus exposure and HLA in healthy donors (TCRdb year 2017). About the investigation overall: An earlier analysis of approximately 640 of the donors reported more than 250 Gb of sequence data and 100 million to 140 million unique TCR beta sequences from 150 million to 200 million T cells. Around 320 gigabases of sequencing data and 70 million to 85 million unique TCR sequences were included in an early release covering roughly 600 HLA-typed donors. The study aimed to test whether cataloging public T cell receptors could reveal signatures of past pathogen exposure. Class I and class II HLA loci were covered by the typing at four-digit resolution. In an earlier analysis of 587 of the donors, high-throughput TCR beta sequencing was used to judge whether each TCR beta V gene segment behaved as functional or pseudogenic. Along with the approximately 600-subject first cohort, a separate validation cohort of around 110 different subjects was used. Because of strong linkage in the cohort, 5 or 6 DR-DQ haplotypes were treated as single units for association and clustering. The study profiled the T cell repertoires of under 850 subjects by immunosequencing and related them to cytomegalovirus serostatus. On average, about 200,000 unique TCR beta nucleotide sequences were sequenced per donor among more than 350 genotyped donors of the cohort, with roughly 18% of those sequences being non-productive. In the later analysis, no new phenotypic data were used to find candidate immune exposures; instead, reliance was placed on TCR beta sequences and their occurrence across donors. Every repertoire in the discovery cohort had been generated on one and the same sequencing platform. Of the roughly 410 genotyped donors, approximately 81% were placed in the genetic ancestry cluster associated with self-reported Caucasian donors. A later analysis re-analyzed previously published TCR beta repertoires from roughly 630 donors and added high-resolution HLA genotyping to study TCR occurrence patterns. Alongside the repertoire data, information on donor age, sex, ethnicity and CMV serostatus was compiled. Typing coverage varied by locus: roughly 629-630 donors for A, B, C, DRB1 and DQB1; 500 to 550 for DQA1; about 590 for DPA1; 400 to 480 for DPB1. To predict cytomegalovirus infection status, the study brought together high-throughput TCR immunosequencing, statistical association of individual TCRs with disease status, and machine learning. Genome-wide SNP genotypes for about 60% of the roughly 700 donors were used in a later genetic analysis, which treated that subset as a discovery cohort. What the work shows at the level of the full study, not this receptor alone: Several of the top co-occurrence clusters appeared to be linked to parvovirus B19, influenza, CMV and Epstein-Barr virus, according to a later analysis. According to a later analysis, TCR association rates differed among HLA loci, with DRB1 alleles showing the most associated TCRs and HLA-C alleles showing the fewest. A cluster of highly shared sequence variants was judged likely to represent a technical artifact of the sequencing pipeline. About 17 rarely observed V segments, including chromosome 9 orphons, were excluded from the earlier analysis of almost 600 of the donors because counts were too low. The authors suggested that the approach could potentially be extended to other disease states and immunological phenotypes. The cohort was sequenced for TCR beta chains only, and without alpha or paired-chain data the features that could be detected were limited. Because HLA typing was unavailable for some donors at each locus, only the typed subset was used in association tests. In a later genetic analysis, a missense DCLRE1C variant was associated with V-gene and J-gene trimming of TCR beta chains, and the association was replicated in an independent cohort. A further reported finding was that TCR beta sequences accurately predicted the HLA-A and HLA-B alleles for most subjects in the first cohort. Across donors, most TCR sequences were observed very rarely, whereas some public TCRs were present in many individuals. Immune exposure information for the cohort was limited to CMV serostatus. In both the original and validation cohorts, the classifier was reported to diagnose cytomegalovirus status with high specificity and sensitivity. In the study, 150 to 200 TCR beta chains were listed as associated with cytomegalovirus. According to a later analysis, most CMV-associated TCR beta chains appeared to be HLA-restricted, and the HLA associations seemed to be driven largely by CMV exposure. Roughly uniform sequencing depth across donors was assumed in presence/absence analyses, although this assumption may not hold. Three of the identified cytomegalovirus-associated TCR beta chains were confirmed in vitro to be specific for cytomegalovirus antigens. Some IMGT-functional V segments, including TRBV6-2 and TRBV6-3, could not be distinguished by the 87-base-pair reads and were therefore excluded. Broadly in line with IMGT annotations, most TCR beta V segments showed up in productive rearrangements about 87% or about 30% of the time in an earlier analysis of a few hundred of the donors. When HLA alleles, especially DR and DQ, strongly co-occurred, TCR associations were difficult to assign to individual alleles. Correlated functional status among segregating V segments might be attributable to linkage disequilibrium, but an unknown experimental factor could not be ruled out. In a later analysis, about 17,000 TCR beta sequences were associated with specific HLA alleles at a false discovery rate of 0.05. In a later analysis, HLA-associated TCR beta chains were found to be more clonally expanded and to have lower generation probabilities than equally common non-associated chains. Compared with the roughly 720-donor mean, donors in an Asian-associated ancestry cluster had fewer N-insertions in productive TCRs, according to a later genetic analysis.

The library was obtained by the immunoSEQ multiplex PCR assay. A mixture of 60 forward primers for TCR Vbeta segments and 13 reverse primers for TCR Jbeta segments was used in the multiplex PCR. A multiplex PCR assay on genomic DNA amplified the CDR3 region of rearranged TCR beta genes. On the Illumina HiSeq System, the amplified TCR beta libraries were sequenced as 87-base-pair reads. For the original study's pipeline: A later analysis tallied tens of millions of unique TCR beta chains across the 700 or so repertoires, and about 10 million of those chains were shared by two or more donors. To remove PCR and sequencing errors, raw reads were error-corrected and collapsed into unique sequences using a nearest-neighbor algorithm that merged closely related sequences. CDR3 sequences were aligned to IMGT reference sequences to assign V, D and J gene segments. For a sequence to be retained, a match of at least six nucleotides was required to both a V gene segment and a J gene segment. Rearrangements were called productive when the CDR3 lacked stop codons and stayed in frame with V and J; all others were non-productive. Following IMGT convention, CDR3 was defined as the stretch from the second conserved V-encoded cysteine to the conserved J-encoded phenylalanine. In an earlier analysis of roughly 580 of the donors, sequences lacking an unambiguous match to a single V gene segment were excluded. An earlier analysis of almost 600 of the donors classified V segments as functional when productive rearrangements were above 56.7% and as segregating when the standard deviation between donors was above 5%. A statistical classification framework was built for diagnosing cytomegalovirus status from the catalog of TCR beta chain sequences. In a later analysis, TCR nucleotide sequences were compared against IMGT/GENE-DB human TR gene sequences so that V and J genes could be assigned. In a later analysis, CDR3 sequences and most-parsimonious VDJ recombination scenarios were assigned using the TCRdist pipeline. A later analysis defined each TCR beta chain by its CDR3 amino acid sequence plus V-gene family, and excluded reads lacking a unique V-gene family. In a later analysis, 500 to 700 highly shared, low-generation-probability nucleotide sequences were removed to address suspected cross-contamination and a sequencing artifact. In a later analysis, a clonal expansion index was calculated for each public chain from normalized within-repertoire ranks of inferred template counts. In a later analysis, generation probabilities were computed using a VDJ recombination model fitted to out-of-frame rearrangements, and the results were checked against IGoR. A later analysis scored TCR-TCR, TCR-HLA and TCR-CMV co-occurrence with hypergeometric tests, applying a repertoire-size bias correction to TCR pairs. In a later analysis, false discovery rates were estimated by permuting HLA or CMV assignments 20 times. In a later analysis, co-occurring TCRs were grouped using DBSCAN, with TCRdist sequence similarity added in when clustering inside HLA-allele-positive subsets. For co-occurrence clustering, repertoires with fewer than 30,000 or more than 120,000 public chains were excluded, along with roughly 5 repertoires with anomalous nucleotide sharing. Not all clones reach the TCRdb copy of this immuneACCESS table, which keeps in-frame sequences only. Checked studies attribute under half of the gap to unresolved V genes and leave the rest unexplained. The V and J calls and clone size come from that table; D and trimming were worked out from the DNA. Here the sample has around 130,000 clones; around 74% occur a single time. The ten biggest clones cover more than 6% of the sample.

The cohort comprised some 700 healthy bone marrow donors. At the time of sampling, every cohort member was nominally healthy, though immune exposures that went unrecorded were likely present. The donor was CMV seropositive and was included in the group of 270 or so seropositive cohort members. Every donor gave a peripheral blood sample, and the peripheral blood mononuclear cells from that sample were used for TCR beta sequencing. The Qiagen DNeasy Blood Extraction Kit was used to extract genomic DNA from the blood cell samples. V is cut back by 5 bases and J by 5 bases, with 7 bases in the junction unmatched. From cysteine to phenylalanine, the CDR3 is 14 amino acids long. Only the CDR3 DNA stays, 42 bases, in frame from base 1. In the germline V gene, CDR1 corresponds to SGHVS and CDR2 to FQNEAQ. A single count supports this clone. Its antigen target is currently unknown. Base qualities are missing; no much larger clone stands one base away.

The V gene is TRBV7-8 and the J gene is TRBJ2-5, and TRBD2 aligns with 8 junction nucleotides. The TCR originated in a man in his forties or fifties in good health and CMV-seropositive. Sequencing was performed on PBMCs. Here is the DNA: TGTGCCAGCAGCCCGGGACTAGTCGGGGAGACCCAGTACTTC. Its coded protein is CASSPGLVGETQYF.